These 28 T cell receptor beta chains originate from one sample sequenced in a study of graft-versus-host responses after intestinal transplantation. TCRdb's copy holds only in-frame clones and misses some; the assay was immunoSEQ multiplex PCR. Of roughly 69,000 clones detected, roughly 92% appear once; the ten largest clones hold about 6.7%. Sequencing used bone marrow, obtained nearly 750 days after intestinal transplantation. The receptors come from a human patient who received an intestinal transplant, so some T cells may come from the graft donor.

The chain couples TRBV30 to TRBJ1-5; TRBD1 matches 7 bases. CDR3 length equals 13 residues. The V and J ends lost 5 bases and 3 bases, in that order; junction bases with no gene match: 4. The germline CDR1 and CDR2 sequences are GTSNPN and SVGIG (reference sequence). CDR3 region: CAWQGQLNQPQHF. The CDR3 DNA sequence: TGTGCCTGGCAGGGACAGCTCAATCAGCCCCAGCATTTT.

This clone appeared a single time. The gene calls are TRBV11-2 and TRBJ2-1, with TRBD1 matching over 8 bases. The germline V gene has CDR1 SGHAT and CDR2 FQNNGV. The CDR3 length is 14 residues. Losses at the gene ends were 4 bases for V and 12 bases for J; bases not matched to a gene: 11. CDR3 loop: CASSSSGRGLVQFF. CDR3 in DNA: TGTGCCAGCAGCTCATCGGGCAGGGGGCTTGTGCAGTTCTTC.

The chain links TRBV11-3 to TRBJ2-1; possibly TRBD2 for D (5 bases). CDR1 is SGHNT, CDR2 YENEEA, per germline. CDR3 length equals 17 residues. Trimming removed 3 bases at V and 5 bases at J, with 20 bases between. CDR3 loop: CASSFTRTVGGDNEQFF. In DNA, the CDR3 is TGTGCCAGCAGCTTCACCCGGACCGTCGGAGGAGACAATGAGCAGTTCTTC.

The chain has TRBV6-5 and TRBJ2-3, with 7 bases aligning to TRBD1. The CDR3 has 12 residues. CDR1 is MNHEY, CDR2 SVGAGI, per germline. Trimming cost V 6 bases and J 11 bases; bases outside gene matches: 8. CDR3: CASRGAGTEQYF. DNA of the CDR3: TGTGCCAGCAGGGGGGCCGGGACAGAGCAGTATTTT.

With regard to this clone: At one boundary the junction diverges from the germline segment, which might be a read error. The chain joins TRBV5-1 to TRBJ1-2; D remains unclear. CDR1 and CDR2 from the germline V gene are SGHRS and YFSETQ. This CDR3 contains 11 residues. The CDR3 spells CASSSNDGYTF. CDR3 bases: TGCGCCAGCAGCTCTAACGATGGCTACACCTTC.

V gene TRBV7-9 combines with J gene TRBJ2-1; 8 positions agree with TRBD1. CDR3 length equals 15 residues. Germline V gene data show CDR1 as SEHNR and CDR2 as FQNEAQ (reference sequence). V lost 5 bases to trimming and J lost 3 bases; unmatched junction nucleotides: 6. The CDR3 DNA reads as TGTGCCAGCAGCGGTCCGGGACAGGACTACAATGAGCAGTTCTTC. Amino acids: CASSGPGQDYNEQFF.

The chain couples TRBV6-6 to TRBJ2-7, with TRBD2 matching over 8 bases. Unmatched junction bases numbered 3, after V lost 2 bases and J lost 3 bases. The germline V gene has CDR1 MNHNY and CDR2 SVGAGI (reference sequence). The length of the CDR3 is 14 residues. CDR3 nucleotides: TGTGCCAGCAGTTACCGCGGGGGGAACTACGAGCAGTACTTC. Amino acids: CASSYRGGNYEQYF.

The chain carries TRBV7-3 and TRBJ2-2, with 9 bases that match TRBD2. In germline, CDR1 is SGHTA, CDR2 FQGTGA. The CDR3 sequence is 16 residues long. V was clipped by 5 bases and J by 0 bases; unmatched bases: 4. The CDR3 loop is CASSQSGGSNTGELFF. Here the CDR3 DNA reads TGTGCCAGCAGCCAGAGCGGGGGGTCGAACACCGGGGAGCTGTTTTTT.

A few counts support this clone. This rearrangement joins TRBV19 to TRBJ1-1; 7 nucleotides agree with TRBD1. CDR1 and CDR2 (germline): LNHDA, SQIVND (reference sequence). Trimming cost V 7 bases and J 6 bases; bases outside gene matches: 11. The CDR3 spans 14 residues. The CDR3 nucleotides are TGTGCCAGTACCCGAGACGACAGGGCAGCTGAAGCTTTCTTT. Translation gives CASTRDDRAAEAFF.

This clone has just one count. This sequence joins TRBV28 and TRBJ2-7; 7 bases fit TRBD2. Per germline, CDR1 MDHEN and CDR2 SYDVKM. The CDR3 is 16 amino acids. V was clipped by 6 bases and J by 6 bases; unmatched bases: 17. DNA of the CDR3: TGTGCCAGCAGGGCCGGGACGCCAGAACTAGCGCTCGAGCAGTACTTC. It is translated as CASRAGTPELALEQYF.

The gene calls are TRBV5-1 and TRBJ2-1, with 10 bases identical to TRBD2. CDR1 SGHRS and CDR2 YFSETQ come from the germline V gene. Losses at the gene ends were 3 bases for V and 0 bases for J; bases not matched to a gene: 6. The CDR3 extends over 17 amino acids. CDR3 nucleotide sequence: TGCGCCAGCAGCTCAGGACTAGCGGTGAGCTCCTACAATGAGCAGTTCTTC. Protein product: CASSSGLAVSSYNEQFF.

The genes are TRBV9 and TRBJ2-7; 10 bases line up with TRBD1. V shed 4 bases, J shed 3 bases, and the junction held 4 bases outside the gene matches. Germline V gene data show CDR1 as SGDLS and CDR2 as YYNGEE. The CDR3 covers 14 residues. CDR3 in DNA: TGTGCCAGCAGCTACCGGGACAGGGGCTACGAGCAGTACTTC. Amino acids: CASSYRDRGYEQYF.

J is TRBJ2-7 and V is TRBV30, with a weak D call TRBD1 (6 bases). Trimming stripped 3 bases from V and 2 bases from J, with 8 bases between. CDR1 and CDR2 (germline): GTSNPN, SVGIG (reference sequence). This CDR3 spans 12 amino acids. CDR3 in DNA: TGTGCCTGGAGCCGGGACACCTACGAGCAGTACTTC. Amino acid sequence: CAWSRDTYEQYF.

V usage is TRBV27 and J usage is TRBJ1-1; no clear D. V was cut by 5 bases and J by 3 bases, with 13 bases left in between. This CDR3 is 14 amino acids long. Looked up from germline, CDR1 is MNHEY and CDR2 is SMNVEV (reference sequence). Here the CDR3 reads CASSPARAYTEAFF. The DNA for the CDR3 is TGTGCCAGCAGTCCCGCCCGGGCATACACTGAAGCTTTCTTT.

This clone was detected only once. The V gene is TRBV27, the J gene TRBJ1-5, with 7 bases identical to TRBD1. The CDR3 has 15 amino acids. Per germline, CDR1 MNHEY and CDR2 SMNVEV (reference sequence). The ends lost 5 bases at V and 3 bases at J; junction bases unmatched: 7. The CDR3 spells CASSPPDRSNQPQHF. CDR3 nucleotides: TGTGCCAGCAGTCCACCGGACAGGTCCAATCAGCCCCAGCATTTT.

This clone was observed once. The chain is built from TRBV4-1 and TRBJ2-7; D is possibly TRBD1 (5 bases). The V end lost 5 bases, the J end lost 2 bases, and 10 bases lay between the germline ends. The CDR3 has 13 amino acids. Looked up from germline, CDR1 is MGHRA and CDR2 is YSYEKL. This chain's CDR3 is CASSATAAYEQYF. The CDR3 DNA is TGCGCCAGCAGCGCGACAGCTGCCTACGAGCAGTACTTC.

The gene calls are TRBV12-5 and TRBJ1-5; D is ambiguous. Germline lookup yields CDR1 LGHNT and CDR2 FRNRAP. The V end was cut by 5 bases, the J end by 1 base, with 9 bases between. This CDR3 spans 14 amino acids. The CDR3 loop reads CASGPGRSNQPQHF. CDR3 nucleotide sequence: TGTGCTAGTGGTCCCGGGCGGAGCAATCAGCCCCAGCATTTT.

V is TRBV7-9 and J is TRBJ1-1; a weak D match, TRBD1 (5 bases). The V gene lost 1 base and the J gene lost 3 bases, with 15 bases spanning the gap. The CDR3 is made up of 16 amino acids. Germline loops: CDR1 SEHNR, CDR2 FQNEAQ (reference sequence). As DNA, the CDR3 is TGTGCCAGCAGCTTAGTAGGGAGAGGGGATGACACTGAAGCTTTCTTT. It translates to CASSLVGRGDDTEAFF.

V usage is TRBV6-5 and J usage is TRBJ2-6, with D unclear. Germline V gene data show CDR1 as MNHEY and CDR2 as SVGAGI. Trimming shortened V by 9 bases and J by 0 bases, and 3 bases separated the two germline ends. The length of the CDR3 is 12 residues. In DNA form, the CDR3 reads TGTGCCAGTATCTCTGGGGCCAACGTCCTGACTTTC. Amino acids: CASISGANVLTF.

The chain employs TRBV9 and TRBJ2-7, with a possible D match to TRBD2 (5 bases). The ends were cut back, 2 bases at V and 4 bases at J, with 16 bases in the middle. The CDR3 sequence is 15 residues long. CDR1 and CDR2 from the germline V gene are SGDLS and YYNGEE. This chain's CDR3 is CASSVLALPGYEQYF. CDR3 DNA: TGTGCCAGCAGCGTCTTAGCCCTTCCGGGGTACGAGCAGTACTTC.

V is TRBV5-1 and J is TRBJ2-7; 10 nucleotides agree with TRBD1. CDR1 is SGHRS and CDR2 is YFSETQ in the germline V gene. The CDR3 length is 15 residues. The ends lost 5 bases at V and 6 bases at J; junction bases unmatched: 11. The CDR3 DNA reads as TGCGCCAGCAGAGAGCCGGGACAGGGGAGGTCCGAGCAGTACTTC. Encoded protein: CASREPGQGRSEQYF.

This chain links TRBV11-2 with TRBJ1-5; weak D call: TRBD1 (6 bases). CDR1 is SGHAT, CDR2 FQNNGV, per germline. The germline V and J ends were trimmed by 1 base and 5 bases, with 15 bases remaining between them. This CDR3 is 16 amino acids long. CDR3 in amino acids: CASSLGGADPHQPQHF. CDR3 coding DNA: TGTGCCAGCAGCTTAGGGGGGGCTGATCCCCATCAGCCCCAGCATTTT.

CDR3 sequence (DNA): TGTGCCACCCGGCTTTGGGGGCACACCGGGGAGCTGTTTTTT. Translated: CATRLWGHTGELFF. V and J are TRBV6-1 and TRBJ2-2, with a weak D call TRBD1 (6 bases). The ends were cut back, 10 bases at V and 3 bases at J, with 15 bases in the middle. CDR3 length: 14 amino acids. Germline V gives CDR1 MNHNS, CDR2 SASEGT.

The chain is built from TRBV6-5 and TRBJ1-1; 7 bases are a match to TRBD1. V shed 3 bases and J 4 bases; nucleotides not matched to a gene: 8. This CDR3 comprises 15 residues. CDR1 and CDR2 from the germline V gene are MNHEY and SVGAGI. The CDR3 loop is CASSYSETGSTEAFF. CDR3 sequence (DNA): TGTGCCAGCAGTTATTCAGAGACAGGGAGCACTGAAGCTTTCTTT.

The count of this clone is one. The chain employs TRBV18 and TRBJ1-4, with 9 positions matching TRBD1. CDR3 length: 15 amino acids. Germline trimming cut 5 bases from V and 8 bases from J; bases unmatched to any gene: 9. Per germline, CDR1 KGHSH and CDR2 LQKENI. CDR3 amino acids: CASSRTGAQGEKLFF. CDR3 in DNA: TGTGCCAGCTCAAGGACAGGGGCGCAAGGCGAAAAACTGTTTTTT.

This clone appeared once. The rearrangement links TRBV11-3 to TRBJ2-1; no definite D call. The CDR3 totals 15 residues. V was trimmed by 1 base and J by 0 bases, leaving 7 bases between them. Germline-derived CDR1 and CDR2 are SGHNT and YENEEA. CDR3 amino acids: CASSLGRSSYNEQFF. The CDR3 DNA follows: TGTGCCAGCAGCTTAGGGAGAAGCTCCTACAATGAGCAGTTCTTC.

This clone came up once. CDR3 sequence reads: CASSYVGAGDTIYF. Here the CDR3 DNA reads TGTGCCAGCAGTTACGTGGGGGCGGGGGACACCATATATTTT. This chain joins TRBV6-5 and TRBJ1-3, with D maybe TRBD1 (6 bases). Trimming took off 2 bases at V and 8 bases at J, with 13 bases between the two ends. The CDR3 length is 14 residues. Germline-derived CDR1 and CDR2 are MNHEY and SVGAGI.

This clone turned up a few times. The chain combines TRBV4-1 with TRBJ1-4, with D uncertain. This CDR3 is built from 17 residues. Germline V CDR1 and CDR2: MGHRA, YSYEKL. Trimming pared 5 bases from V and 3 bases from J, leaving 19 bases between. CDR3 bases: TGCGCCAGCAGCGGTCTGGGATTTCTAACTTCTAATGAAAAACTGTTTTTT. Its protein product is CASSGLGFLTSNEKLFF.